Listed here are 17 T cell receptor beta chains from one sample, sequenced in a study of OX40 agonist ivuxolimab in advanced cancers. The assay was immunoSEQ multiplex PCR, and TCRdb's table has in-frame clones only and misses some. This table holds some 10,000 clones, about 87% found once. Sample: CD4+ or CD8+ T cells sorted from blood, taken in a trial of the OX40 agonist ivuxolimab. The receptors originated from an adult with an advanced solid tumor such as melanoma, head and neck, liver or kidney cancer.

V is TRBV7-9 and J is TRBJ2-7; D is possibly TRBD2 (7 bases). Germline V gene data show CDR1 as SEHNR and CDR2 as FQNEAQ (reference sequence). V was pared by 7 bases and J by 5 bases, with 21 bases between. The CDR3 loop spans 15 amino acids. The CDR3 loop reads CASKDRGGGGDEQYF. The CDR3 bases are TGTGCCAGCAAAGATAGGGGGGGCGGTGGCGACGAGCAGTACTTC.

The chain employs TRBV7-8 and TRBJ2-3; 9 bases map to TRBD2. Germline V gene sequence: CDR1 SGHVS, CDR2 FQNEAQ. Unmatched junction bases numbered 5, after V lost 2 bases and J lost 2 bases. This CDR3 has 16 residues. The CDR3 spells CASSLPVAGVTDTQYF. CDR3 bases: TGTGCCAGCAGCTTACCGGTAGCGGGAGTCACAGATACGCAGTATTTT.

The chain has TRBV7-6 and TRBJ1-1; 8 nucleotides agree with TRBD1. Germline lookup yields CDR1 SGHVS and CDR2 FNYEAQ. This CDR3 contains 13 residues. The V segment lost 2 bases and the J segment 4 bases; nucleotides outside the gene matches: 0. CDR3 loop: CASSLTGGTEAFF. The CDR3 region has the DNA TGTGCCAGCAGCTTAACAGGGGGCACTGAAGCTTTCTTT.

The V and J genes are TRBV29-1 and TRBJ1-2; a possible D gene is TRBD1 (5 bases). Germline V lookup: CDR1 SQVTM, CDR2 ANQGSEA. The CDR3 is 12 amino acids. The V and J ends lost 3 bases and 3 bases respectively, with 8 bases between them. This CDR3 is CSVELGDYGYTF. CDR3 in DNA: TGCAGCGTTGAGTTAGGGGACTATGGCTACACCTTC.

The chain is built from TRBV6-5 and TRBJ1-6; TRBD1 aligns across 10 bases. The CDR3 is made up of 13 amino acids. Per germline, CDR1 MNHEY and CDR2 SVGAGI. The ends lost 6 bases at V and 10 bases at J; junction bases unmatched: 3. In DNA form, the CDR3 reads TGTGCCAGCAGGGGACAGGGGAACTCACCCCTCCACTTT. It translates to CASRGQGNSPLHF.

V is TRBV28 and J is TRBJ2-5, with a possible D match to TRBD2 (7 bases). Germline values: CDR1 MDHEN, CDR2 SYDVKM. This CDR3 is 15 amino acids long. V was trimmed by 1 base and J by 4 bases, leaving 13 bases between them. CDR3 in amino acids: CASSLSGGGLETQYF. CDR3 DNA: TGTGCCAGCAGTTTATCGGGGGGCGGCTTAGAGACCCAGTACTTC.

This chain's CDR3 is CASSLIAEAYEQYF. The CDR3 DNA reads TGTGCCAGCAGTTTGATAGCGGAAGCCTACGAGCAGTACTTC. The chain employs TRBV28 and TRBJ2-7; possibly TRBD2 for D (6 bases). Germline-derived CDR1 and CDR2 are MDHEN and SYDVKM. CDR3 size: 14 residues. The V end was cut by 3 bases, the J end by 2 bases, with 11 bases between.

This chain connects TRBV9 to TRBJ2-7; 10 bases are a match to TRBD2. The V gene's germline CDR1 is SGDLS and CDR2 YYNGEE. Losses at the gene ends were 1 base for V and 3 bases for J; bases not matched to a gene: 1. The CDR3 is made up of 14 amino acids. The CDR3: CASSVLAGDYEQYF. CDR3 DNA sequence: TGTGCCAGCAGCGTACTAGCGGGGGACTACGAGCAGTACTTC.

V gene TRBV7-9 combines with J gene TRBJ2-3; TRBD1 is a possible D gene (7 bases). CDR3 length: 16 residues. CDR1 is SEHNR and CDR2 is FQNEAQ in the germline V gene (reference sequence). Trimming stripped 5 bases from V and 4 bases from J, with 19 bases between. CDR3 coding DNA: TGTGCCAGCAGCCCAGTAGGAGGGGGCTGGTCAGATACGCAGTATTTT. It specifies CASSPVGGGWSDTQYF.

In its sample, this clone was seen a few times. This chain links TRBV9 with TRBJ1-4; 8 bases are shared with TRBD1. The CDR3 covers 14 residues. V was pared by 3 bases and J by 6 bases, with 4 bases of the junction left unmatched. The germline V gene has CDR1 SGDLS and CDR2 YYNGEE. This chain's CDR3 is CASSGTGKDEKLFF. CDR3 DNA: TGTGCCAGCAGCGGGACAGGGAAAGATGAAAAACTGTTTTTT. Combining the CDR3 with reference TRBV9 and TRBJ1-4 gives the whole variable domain DSGVTQTPKHLITATGQRVTLRCSPRSGDLSVYWYQQSLDQGLQFLIQYYNGEERAKGNILERFSAQQFPDLHSELNLSSLELGDSALYFCASSGTGKDEKLFFGSGTQLSVL.

The rearrangement links TRBV19 to TRBJ2-7, with 7 nucleotides matching TRBD1. Looked up from germline, CDR1 is LNHDA and CDR2 is SQIVND (reference sequence). Unmatched junction bases numbered 3, after V lost 5 bases and J lost 2 bases. This CDR3 is 13 amino acids long. CDR3 in DNA: TGTGCCAGTAGTGAGGGGGCCCCCTACGAGCAGTACTTC. Translating gives CASSEGAPYEQYF.

This clone was counted once. The junction shows a germline mismatch at one end, possibly a read error. This chain joins TRBV7-7 and TRBJ1-1; 8 nucleotides line up with TRBD1. The length of the CDR3 is 13 residues. The germline V gene encodes CDR1 SSHAT and CDR2 FNYEAQ (reference sequence). In DNA form, the CDR3 reads TGTGCTAGCAGCAAGGACAGGGACACTGAAGCTTTCTTT. This codes for CASSKDRDTEAFF.

This clone was recorded only once. The chain employs TRBV12-5 and TRBJ1-2; the D gene is possibly TRBD1 (5 bases). This CDR3 region has 18 residues. The germline CDR1 and CDR2 sequences are LGHNT and FRNRAP. Trimming left V 6 bases short and J 5 bases short, with 28 bases between. The CDR3 DNA reads TGTGCTAGTGGCTCAATCGGGACGGACCGACCCACTACGTATGGCTACACCTTC. Translated, it gives CASGSIGTDRPTTYGYTF.

This clone showed up just once. This sequence joins TRBV7-6 and TRBJ1-1; no clear D gene. Looked up from germline, CDR1 is SGHVS and CDR2 is FNYEAQ. CDR3 length: 17 residues. Trimming took off 4 bases at V and 0 bases at J, with 18 bases between the two ends. DNA of the CDR3: TGTGCCAGCAGCTCCCGAGCCCTACTCACCCTGAACACTGAAGCTTTCTTT. Encoded protein: CASSSRALLTLNTEAFF.

The rearrangement uses TRBV28 and TRBJ2-7, with D perhaps matching TRBD1 (6 bases). Germline V lookup: CDR1 MDHEN, CDR2 SYDVKM. Between the trimmed V and J ends, which lost 5 bases and 6 bases, there was a span of 17 bases. The CDR3 totals 14 residues. The CDR3 bases are TGTGCCAGCAGTATCACAGGGAGTTTGCCCGAGCAGTACTTC. This gives the protein CASSITGSLPEQYF.

The CDR3 region has the DNA TGCGCCAGCAGCCAAGATGGCAGGGAAGGTGCACAGCATACGCAGTATTTT. Amino acid sequence: CASSQDGREGAQHTQYF. This rearrangement joins TRBV4-3 to TRBJ2-3; a weak D match, TRBD1 (5 bases). Trimming pared 0 bases from V and 7 bases from J, leaving 20 bases between. This CDR3 has 17 residues. CDR1 is LGHNA, CDR2 YSLEER, per germline.

This rearrangement joins TRBV27 to TRBJ1-1, with D unresolved. The CDR3 has 13 amino acids. V was cut by 5 bases and J by 0 bases, with 7 bases left in between. Germline CDR1 MNHEY, CDR2 SMNVEV (reference sequence). The CDR3 spells CASSSGMNTEAFF. CDR3 DNA sequence: TGTGCCAGCAGTAGTGGCATGAACACTGAAGCTTTCTTT.